The 14 T cell receptor beta chains listed next were all sequenced from one sample in a study of cytomegalovirus exposure and HLA in healthy donors (dated by TCRdb to 2015 to 2018). Library generation was performed with the immunoSEQ multiplex PCR assay. For the multiplex PCR, a mixture combining 60 forward primers for TCR Vbeta segments and 13 reverse primers for TCR Jbeta segments was used. This immuneACCESS table, as held by TCRdb, lists in-frame sequences with V and J called but not all clones. Of the missing ones, under half trace to an unresolved V gene in checked studies; the others have no known cause. For this sample there are a few hundred thousand clones; approximately 83% appear just once. The leading ten clones occupy around 1.5% of the sample. Sequenced input: PBMCs. Receptors originate from a girl under 18 in good health and CMV-seronegative.

This clone occurred once. The V gene is TRBV4-1, the J gene TRBJ2-1, with 10 bases aligning to TRBD2. Trimming took 0 bases from V and 4 from J; bases not matched to a gene: 9. The CDR3 runs 18 residues. The germline V gene has CDR1 MGHRA and CDR2 YSYEKL. The CDR3: CASSQDNSKGLAYNEQFF. The CDR3, as DNA: TGCGCCAGCAGCCAAGACAATTCCAAGGGACTAGCGTACAATGAGCAGTTCTTC.

V gene TRBV6-1 combines with J gene TRBJ2-1; 8 bases fit TRBD2. The V segment lost 2 bases and the J segment 10 bases; nucleotides outside the gene matches: 10. The CDR3 length is 15 residues. The germline CDR1 and CDR2 sequences are MNHNS and SASEGT. The CDR3 here is CASSEYRGLAGEQFF. The CDR3 DNA follows: TGTGCCAGCAGTGAATATCGGGGGCTAGCGGGCGAGCAGTTCTTC.

V usage is TRBV25-1 and J usage is TRBJ1-2, with D perhaps matching TRBD1 (6 bases). The CDR3 has 13 amino acids. The germline V gene has CDR1 MGHDK and CDR2 SYGVNS. Trimming left V 5 bases short and J 3 bases short, with 10 bases between. The CDR3 loop reads CASSLTGDYGYTF. The CDR3 region has the DNA TGTGCCAGCAGTCTGACAGGAGACTATGGCTACACCTTC.

The chain is built from TRBV29-1 and TRBJ1-1, with unresolved D. The CDR3 spans 12 residues. V lost 6 bases to trimming and J lost 0 bases, with 8 bases between them. Germline V gene sequence: CDR1 SQVTM, CDR2 ANQGSEA. The CDR3 DNA sequence: TGCAGCGTCGTGGAGGTGAACACTGAAGCTTTCTTT. It specifies CSVVEVNTEAFF.

V usage is TRBV5-4 and J usage is TRBJ2-5; D might be TRBD2 (6 bases). CDR1 and CDR2 from the germline V gene are SGHNT and YYREEE (reference sequence). V dropped 0 bases and J dropped 1 base, with 7 bases sitting between them. This CDR3 is built from 14 residues. The CDR3 protein is CASSLAGVQETQYF. The CDR3 DNA reads TGTGCCAGCAGCTTGGCGGGAGTCCAAGAGACCCAGTACTTC.

This chain links TRBV14 with TRBJ2-3; D gene uncertain. The CDR3 runs 13 residues. V was cut by 4 bases and J by 1 base, with 6 bases left in between. In germline, CDR1 is SGHDN, CDR2 FVKESK. This chain's CDR3 is CASSPLGTDTQYF. CDR3 nucleotides: TGTGCCAGCAGCCCCCTCGGCACAGATACGCAGTATTTT.

This clone was seen a handful of times. V gene TRBV6-1 combines with J gene TRBJ2-1, with D perhaps TRBD2 (6 bases). The CDR3 is made up of 13 amino acids. Germline V gene data show CDR1 as MNHNS and CDR2 as SASEGT. Trimming removed 5 bases from V and 5 bases from J, with 10 bases in between. The CDR3 sequence is CASSPRTNNEQFF. As DNA, the CDR3 is TGTGCCAGCAGTCCGCGGACTAACAATGAGCAGTTCTTC.

The chain links TRBV28 to TRBJ1-1, with 7 nucleotides matching TRBD1. Germline values: CDR1 MDHEN, CDR2 SYDVKM. This CDR3 contains 13 residues. Trimming removed 6 bases from V and 4 bases from J; junction bases left unmatched: 5. The CDR3 DNA is TGTGCCAGCAGGACCACAGGGGTCACTGAAGCTTTCTTT. It translates to CASRTTGVTEAFF.

The chain carries TRBV27 and TRBJ1-2; 7 bases map to TRBD1. The CDR3 runs to 15 residues. Germline values: CDR1 MNHEY, CDR2 SMNVEV (reference sequence). Losses at the gene ends were 6 bases for V and 4 bases for J; bases not matched to a gene: 11. The CDR3 spells CASRIQGSLSYGYTF. The CDR3 coding sequence is TGTGCCAGCAGAATACAGGGGTCCCTCTCCTATGGCTACACCTTC.

This chain joins TRBV27 and TRBJ1-2; tentatively, D is TRBD1 (5 bases). The CDR3 sequence is 13 residues long. Looked up from germline, CDR1 is MNHEY and CDR2 is SMNVEV (reference sequence). V was pared by 3 bases and J by 9 bases, with 14 bases between. CDR3 sequence (DNA): TGTGCCAGCAGTTTGTTAGGAGGGGTAAGCTACACCTTC. It translates to CASSLLGGVSYTF.

The genes are TRBV7-9 and TRBJ2-3; D not resolved. The germline gives CDR1 SEHNR, CDR2 FQNEAQ (reference sequence). V was cut by 1 base and J by 6 bases, with 11 bases left in between. This CDR3 region has 14 residues. The CDR3 is CASSLGVLGDTQYF. For the CDR3, the DNA is TGTGCCAGCAGCTTAGGCGTTTTGGGCGATACGCAGTATTTT.

This chain's CDR3 is CASSLTRGPRYNEQFF. The CDR3 DNA reads as TGTGCCAGCAGTCTAACCAGGGGGCCCCGGTACAATGAGCAGTTCTTC. The chain combines TRBV27 with TRBJ2-1, with 8 bases fitting TRBD1. Trimming cost V 5 bases and J 4 bases; bases outside gene matches: 10. This CDR3 spans 16 amino acids. Looked up from germline, CDR1 is MNHEY and CDR2 is SMNVEV (reference sequence).

The V gene is TRBV4-1, the J gene TRBJ2-3, with 7 positions matching TRBD2. CDR1 is MGHRA, CDR2 YSYEKL, per germline. V was pared by 1 base and J by 0 bases, with 4 bases of the junction left unmatched. This CDR3 is built from 16 residues. The chain's CDR3 is CASSQGLAPSTDTQYF. DNA for the CDR3: TGCGCCAGCAGCCAAGGACTAGCCCCTAGCACAGATACGCAGTATTTT.

A single count supports this clone. The chain is built from TRBV6-5 and TRBJ1-3, with D uncertain. The V and J ends lost 2 bases and 0 bases respectively, with 5 bases between them. The germline gives CDR1 MNHEY, CDR2 SVGAGI. The CDR3 contains 14 residues. The CDR3 region has the DNA TGTGCCAGCAGTTACAGCTTCTCTGGAAACACCATATATTTT. Translated, it gives CASSYSFSGNTIYF.